This is a list of T cell receptor beta chains from one sample in a study of glioma-infiltrating T cells. TCRdb re-called the multiplex PCR reads through MiXCR, storing one row per CDR3 protein. Of under 200,000 distinct CDR3 sequences listed, over 25% were seen once; the top ten hold 20% to 25%. The source material was glioma tissue, nonneoplastic brain tissue, or PBMCs (not recorded which). Source of these receptors: a human donor with low-grade glioma or glioblastoma, undergoing nonglioma brain surgery, or in good health (not recorded which). Both conserved end residues are part of each CDR3. The D gene is left open where the match is weak. Size values are once, few and many counts, or a class for expanded clones, and some rows have none.

D: TRBD1; J: TRBJ1-1; V: TRBV27; size: many; DNA: TGTGCCAGCAGTCTAGGGGCAGGGGGCACTGAAGCTTTCTTT; CDR3: CASSLGAGGTEAFF
D: TRBD2; J: TRBJ2-5; V: TRBV7-2; size: many; DNA: TGTGCCAGCAGCCCTGTGAGGGCGGGAGCGGCAGAGACCCAGTACTTC; CDR3: CASSPVRAGAAETQYF
D: NA; J: TRBJ2-7; V: TRBV20-1; size: many; DNA: TGCAGTGCTATCGGACTACCCTACGAGCAGTACTTC; CDR3: CSAIGLPYEQYF
D: NA; J: TRBJ2-7; V: TRBV10-3; size: NA; DNA: TGTGCCATCAGTGACCCCGAAACAAAATTCCACGAGCAGTACTTC; CDR3: CAISDPETKFHEQYF
D: TRBD1; J: TRBJ2-1; V: TRBV20-1; size: NA; DNA: TGCAGTGCTCACCCCGGGACAGGGATCTCCTACAATGAGCAGTTCTTC; CDR3: CSAHPGTGISYNEQFF
D: TRBD2; J: TRBJ2-7; V: TRBV7-2; size: NA; DNA: TGTGCCAGCAGCCCGCGACTAGCGGGGGTAACCTACGAGCAGTACTTC; CDR3: CASSPRLAGVTYEQYF
D: NA; J: TRBJ2-3; V: TRBV28; size: many; DNA: TGTGCCAGCATCGGACAGAGAGATACGCAGTATTTT; CDR3: CASIGQRDTQYF
D: TRBD1; J: TRBJ2-5; V: TRBV27; size: many; DNA: TGTGCCAGCAGTTTACGGGACAGCCAAGAGACCCAGTACTTC; CDR3: CASSLRDSQETQYF
D: NA; J: TRBJ2-7; V: TRBV6-1; size: many; DNA: TGTGCCAGCAGTTATCGGAAGGGAGCCTACGAGCAGTACTTC; CDR3: CASSYRKGAYEQYF
D: NA; J: TRBJ2-2; V: TRBV27; size: many; DNA: TGTGCCAGCAGTTTTCTAATCGGGGAGCTGTTTTTT; CDR3: CASSFLIGELFF
D: NA; J: TRBJ1-2; V: TRBV28; size: many; DNA: TGTGCCAGCAGCCGGACTGGGACACCGGGTAACTATGGCTACACCTTC; CDR3: CASSRTGTPGNYGYTF
D: NA; J: TRBJ2-1; V: TRBV3-1; size: many; DNA: TGTGCCAGCAGCCAAGAGACTAGAGCGCAGTTCTTC; CDR3: CASSQETRAQFF
D: NA; J: TRBJ2-1; V: TRBV28; size: many; DNA: TGTGCCAGCAGTCTCAGTCAAGGCCCCTACAATGAGCAGTTCTTC; CDR3: CASSLSQGPYNEQFF
D: TRBD2; J: TRBJ2-1; V: TRBV6-5; size: many; DNA: TGTGCCAGCAGTTACTCGGGACTAGCGGGGGGGGGAGAGTTCTTC; CDR3: CASSYSGLAGGGEFF
D: NA; J: TRBJ2-1; V: TRBV3-1; size: few; DNA: TGTGCCAGCAGCCAAGTCCCCGGAAATTACTACAATGAGCAGTTCTTC; CDR3: CASSQVPGNYYNEQFF
D: NA; J: TRBJ2-1; V: TRBV6-1; size: NA; DNA: TGTGCCAGCAGTGATTTACTTGTCTCCTCCTACAATGAGCAGTTCTTC; CDR3: CASSDLLVSSYNEQFF
D: NA; J: TRBJ2-2; V: TRBV16; size: NA; DNA: TGTGCCAGCAGCGCTCTAAGGCAGGGTTCGAACACCGGGGAGCTGTTTTTT; CDR3: CASSALRQGSNTGELFF
D: TRBD1; J: TRBJ1-6; V: TRBV2; size: many; DNA: TGTGCCAGCGTCGAGGCAGGGGGGAATTCACCCCTCCACTTT; CDR3: CASVEAGGNSPLHF
D: TRBD1; J: TRBJ1-2; V: TRBV11-2; size: NA; DNA: TGTGCCAGCAGCTCAGGGGACAGCCTCTATGGCTACACCTTC; CDR3: CASSSGDSLYGYTF
D: NA; J: TRBJ1-5; V: TRBV7-2; size: many; DNA: TGTGCCAGCAGCTCACATCCCCGGGGACAGCCCCAGCATTTT; CDR3: CASSSHPRGQPQHF
D: NA; J: TRBJ2-1; V: TRBV7-9; size: NA; DNA: TGTGCCAGCAGCTCGGACCCACCGACGGTCGAGTTCTTC; CDR3: CASSSDPPTVEFF